These 24 T cell receptor beta chains originate from one sample sequenced in a study of T cells in Graves' hyperthyroidism and ophthalmopathy. TCR beta CDR3 regions were amplified from RNA. When the TCR CDR3 underwent first-round RT-PCR, the HTBI primer set was used. MiXCR, run by TCRdb on the multiplex PCR reads, gives a single entry per CDR3 protein. The table has approximately 500,000 distinct CDR3 sequences, approximately 44% seen once. Specimen: peripheral blood or thyroid tissue (not recorded which). The source of these receptors is a woman aged 18-29 years with Graves' hyperthyroidism.

Of note for this clonotype: A read error may produce the germline difference seen at one junction end. This chain joins TRBV20-1 and TRBJ1-4; perhaps TRBD1 as D (6 bases). The germline CDR1 and CDR2 sequences are DFQATT and SNEGSKA (reference sequence). CDR3 length equals 13 residues. CDR3: CSASEGDNEKLFF. The CDR3 DNA sequence: TGCAGTGCCAGCGAGGGGGATAATGAAAAGCTGTTTTTT.

The rearrangement uses TRBV2 and TRBJ1-4, with TRBD1 identical over 7 bases. Trimming cost V 6 bases and J 4 bases; bases outside gene matches: 2. Per the germline V gene, CDR1 is SNHLY and CDR2 is FYNNEI. CDR3 length: 13 residues. CDR3 sequence (DNA): TGTGCCAGCAGGGGACAGCTTAATGAAAAACTGTTTTTT. Protein: CASRGQLNEKLFF.

On this clonotype itself: A junction boundary mismatches the germline segment, possibly from a read error. V and J are TRBV7-6 and TRBJ2-6, with D possibly TRBD2 on 6 matching bases. The CDR3 consists of 13 residues. CDR1 SGHVS and CDR2 FNYEAQ come from the germline V gene. CDR3 sequence reads: CASSLREANTEAF. In nucleotides, the CDR3 is TGTGCCAGCAGCTTAAGGGAGGCCAACACTGAAGCTTTC.

In the case of this clonotype: A much bigger clone sits one base away, suggesting this may be a read error. The J gene is TRBJ1-1, the V gene TRBV10-3, with D uncertain. Trimming left V 6 bases short and J 0 bases short, with 14 bases between. The CDR3 runs to 15 residues. Germline V gene lookup returns CDR1 ENHRY and CDR2 SYGVKD. The CDR3 DNA is TGTGCCATCAGCTTAGCACTTAGTCTGAACACTGAAGCTTTCTTT. Amino acids: CAISLALSLNTEAFF.

As concerns this clonotype: Since no conserved phenylalanine or tryptophan closes the CDR3, a read error is the likely cause. Because the CDR3's place on the DNA is in doubt, the DNA is left out and the CDR3 is given as listed by TCRdb. The chain recombines TRBV11-2 with TRBJ2-2; the D segment call TRBD1 is taken from the table without a DNA check. The CDR3 has 14 amino acids, counting both end residues. Germline loops: CDR1 SGHAT, CDR2 FQNNGV. CDR3 sequence reads: CAFHPLRNTGELDL.

The DNA of the CDR3 is TGCAGCGTCGGGACAGCGCCCAGGAACACTGAAGCTTTCTTT. This codes for CSVGTAPRNTEAFF. This chain uses TRBV29-1 with TRBJ1-1, with TRBD1 identical over 7 bases. Unmatched junction bases numbered 8, after V lost 6 bases and J lost 1 base. Germline V CDR1 and CDR2: SQVTM, ANQGSEA. CDR3 length equals 14 residues.

This clonotype was counted ten times or more. This chain joins TRBV10-3 and TRBJ2-7; TRBD2 agrees at 8 bases. Per germline, CDR1 ENHRY and CDR2 SYGVKD. Trimming removed 7 bases from V and 7 bases from J; junction bases left unmatched: 12. This CDR3 comprises 14 residues. The CDR3, as DNA: TGTGCCATCACCCCTAGCGGGTCCAGGGAGGAGCAGTACTTC. Protein: CAITPSGSREEQYF.

The chain has TRBV2 and TRBJ2-4, with D perhaps TRBD1 (5 bases). Germline V gene lookup returns CDR1 SNHLY and CDR2 FYNNEI. The V and J ends lost 9 bases and 0 bases respectively, with 9 bases between them. The CDR3 runs to 13 residues. CDR3 sequence reads: CASRTLAKNIQYF. CDR3 coding DNA: TGTGCCAGTCGGACACTAGCCAAAAACATTCAGTACTTC. The full variable domain, completed using reference TRBV2 and TRBJ2-4, is EPEVTQTPSHQVTQMGQEVILRCVPISNHLYFYWYRQILGQKVEFLVSFYNNEISEKSEIFDDQFSVERPDGSNFTLKIRSTKLEDSAMYFCASRTLAKNIQYFGAGTRLSVL.

The genes are TRBV10-2 and TRBJ1-6; 12 bases line up with TRBD1. The trim removed 6 bases at V and 10 bases at J, leaving 4 bases unmatched. CDR3 length: 14 residues. Germline V gene data show CDR1 as WSHSY and CDR2 as SAAADI. The CDR3 DNA reads as TGCGCCAGCAGATCCGGGACAGGGGGCTCACCCCTCCACTTT. Its translation is CASRSGTGGSPLHF.

This clonotype was detected ten times or more. The chain uses TRBV29-1 and TRBJ2-7; TRBD1 might be the D (6 bases). This CDR3 contains 13 residues. V dropped 5 bases and J dropped 7 bases, with 18 bases sitting between them. Looked up from germline, CDR1 is SQVTM and CDR2 is ANQGSEA. This CDR3 is CSVRGTKSGEQYF. The CDR3 DNA follows: TGCAGCGTTAGAGGGACAAAATCAGGGGAGCAGTACTTC.

This clonotype was counted many times. The rearrangement uses TRBV2 and TRBJ1-5, with TRBD1 as a possible D gene (6 bases). The germline CDR1 and CDR2 sequences are SNHLY and FYNNEI. V was shortened by 6 bases and J by 2 bases, with 14 bases between the two germline ends. This CDR3 comprises 15 residues. CDR3 amino acids: CASSGRGFGNQPQHF. Written as DNA, the CDR3 is TGTGCCAGCAGCGGCAGGGGATTCGGCAATCAGCCCCAGCATTTT.

This clonotype was detected ten times or more. This chain connects TRBV19 to TRBJ2-7; 13 bases are a match to TRBD2. CDR3 length equals 20 residues. The V gene end was trimmed by 4 bases and the J gene end by 4 bases; junction bases not matched to a gene: 19. Germline V gene sequence: CDR1 LNHDA, CDR2 SQIVND (reference sequence). CDR3 in DNA: TGTGCCAGTAGTACCTATTTCCCCACTAGCGGGAGGGCCCGGGGTTACGAGCAGTACTTC. Its translation is CASSTYFPTSGRARGYEQYF.

A single count supports this clonotype. A junction boundary mismatches the germline segment, possibly from a read error. The gene calls are TRBV7-2 and TRBJ1-1; unclear D gene. The CDR3 spans 15 residues. Germline CDR1 SGHTA, CDR2 FQGNSA. The CDR3 spells CAGSLGPGMNTEALF. The CDR3, as DNA: TGTGCCGGCAGCTTAGGTCCGGGCATGAACACTGAAGCTCTCTTT.

The chain is built from TRBV15 and TRBJ1-5; D is unresolved. Germline-derived CDR1 and CDR2 are LNHNV and YYDKDF (reference sequence). Trimming took 1 base from V and 2 from J, leaving 9 bases between them. The CDR3 is made up of 15 amino acids. CDR3 sequence: CATSRVKEGNQPQHF. CDR3 sequence (DNA): TGTGCCACCAGCAGAGTGAAGGAAGGCAATCAGCCCCAGCATTTT.

This chain links TRBV29-1 with TRBJ2-7, with 11 bases aligning to TRBD1. The CDR3 length is 14 residues. Germline V lookup: CDR1 SQVTM, CDR2 ANQGSEA. V dropped 7 bases and J dropped 3; count of bases not matched to a gene: 8. The CDR3 is CSAWDRGGGYEQYF. CDR3 nucleotides: TGCAGCGCTTGGGACAGGGGGGGAGGCTACGAGCAGTACTTC.

There are many counts of this clonotype. The chain employs TRBV5-8 and TRBJ2-5; TRBD1 matches 9 bases. The CDR3 is 14 residues long. Germline V lookup: CDR1 SGHTS, CDR2 YDEGEE. Losses at the gene ends were 5 bases for V and 3 bases for J; bases not matched to a gene: 5. CDR3 amino acids: CASRSGQGEETQYF. CDR3 DNA sequence: TGTGCCAGCAGGTCGGGACAGGGAGAAGAGACCCAGTACTTC.

The chain combines TRBV6-6 with TRBJ1-4, with D possibly TRBD1 on 6 matching bases. V lost 6 bases, J lost 10 bases, and 24 bases lay in between. CDR1 and CDR2 (germline): MNHNY, SVGAGI (reference sequence). The CDR3 spans 16 residues. The CDR3 here is CASRGALDTGSGKLFF. The CDR3 nucleotides read TGTGCCAGCAGGGGGGCTCTTGACACGGGCTCTGGAAAACTGTTTTTT.

The CDR3 nucleotides are TGCAGTGCTAGGGAGGGAGGCGACTATGGCTACACCTTC. It yields the protein CSAREGGDYGYTF. The chain recombines TRBV20-1 with TRBJ1-2; D is ambiguous. The CDR3 length is 13 residues. CDR1 is DFQATT, CDR2 SNEGSKA, per germline (reference sequence). V was pared by 3 bases and J by 3 bases, with 11 bases between.

This clonotype was recorded many times. V usage is TRBV7-9 and J usage is TRBJ2-6; TRBD2 is a possible D gene (7 bases). Germline assignment: CDR1 SEHNR and CDR2 FQNEAQ (reference sequence). V dropped 5 bases and J dropped 2 bases, with 19 bases sitting between them. This CDR3 is built from 18 residues. CDR3 coding DNA: TGTGCCAGCAGCCCGAAAGGGGGGAGGGCCGCTGGGGCCAACGTCCTGACTTTC. This gives the protein CASSPKGGRAAGANVLTF. The full variable domain, completed using reference TRBV7-9 and TRBJ2-6, is DTGVSQNPRHKITKRGQNVTFRCDPISEHNRLYWYRQTLGQGPEFLTYFQNEAQLEKSRLLSDRFSAERPKGSFSTLEIQRTEQGDSAMYLCASSPKGGRAAGANVLTFGAGSRLTVL.

The J gene is TRBJ2-5, the V gene TRBV24-1; D is undetermined. This CDR3 is 16 amino acids long. V was cut by 6 bases and J by 1 base, with 17 bases left in between. Germline V lookup: CDR1 KGHDR, CDR2 SFDVKD. CDR3: CATSSWVATLQETQYF. CDR3 DNA: TGTGCCACCAGTTCTTGGGTGGCGACCCTCCAAGAGACCCAGTACTTC.

Concerning this clonotype itself: A much larger clonotype is one base distant, so this may be a read error. The CDR3, as DNA: TGCACCAGCAGCTTCTACCCTCCAGGGGGGGAAACCTACGAGCAGTACTTC. This translates into CTSSFYPPGGETYEQYF. V is TRBV5-1 and J is TRBJ2-7, with D perhaps matching TRBD1 or TRBD2 (7 bases each). The CDR3 covers 17 residues. Germline V gives CDR1 SGHRS, CDR2 YFSETQ.

This chain links TRBV5-8 with TRBJ2-6; D call uncertain. Germline V gene data show CDR1 as SGHTS and CDR2 as YDEGEE. There are 13 residues in the CDR3. V lost 4 bases to trimming and J lost 3 bases, with 5 bases between them. DNA of the CDR3: TGTGCCAGCAGCGACGTTGGGGCCAACGTCCTGACTTTC. As protein: CASSDVGANVLTF.

The V and J genes are TRBV29-1 and TRBJ2-2; TRBD1 is a possible D gene (6 bases). V gave up 6 bases and J gave up 7 bases, with 9 bases separating them. Germline assignment: CDR1 SQVTM and CDR2 ANQGSEA. This CDR3 has 11 amino acids. The CDR3 reads CSVGHSGELFF. In DNA form, the CDR3 reads TGCAGCGTGGGACACAGCGGGGAGCTGTTTTTT.

The rearrangement joins TRBV12-3 or TRBV12-4 to TRBJ1-4; 7 nucleotides agree with TRBD1. After removal of 5 bases from V and 5 bases from J, the junction contained 2 bases not matched to a gene. The CDR3 is 13 amino acids. This CDR3 reads CASSGQVNEKLFF. The CDR3 region has the DNA TGTGCCAGCAGTGGACAGGTCAATGAAAAACTGTTTTTT.